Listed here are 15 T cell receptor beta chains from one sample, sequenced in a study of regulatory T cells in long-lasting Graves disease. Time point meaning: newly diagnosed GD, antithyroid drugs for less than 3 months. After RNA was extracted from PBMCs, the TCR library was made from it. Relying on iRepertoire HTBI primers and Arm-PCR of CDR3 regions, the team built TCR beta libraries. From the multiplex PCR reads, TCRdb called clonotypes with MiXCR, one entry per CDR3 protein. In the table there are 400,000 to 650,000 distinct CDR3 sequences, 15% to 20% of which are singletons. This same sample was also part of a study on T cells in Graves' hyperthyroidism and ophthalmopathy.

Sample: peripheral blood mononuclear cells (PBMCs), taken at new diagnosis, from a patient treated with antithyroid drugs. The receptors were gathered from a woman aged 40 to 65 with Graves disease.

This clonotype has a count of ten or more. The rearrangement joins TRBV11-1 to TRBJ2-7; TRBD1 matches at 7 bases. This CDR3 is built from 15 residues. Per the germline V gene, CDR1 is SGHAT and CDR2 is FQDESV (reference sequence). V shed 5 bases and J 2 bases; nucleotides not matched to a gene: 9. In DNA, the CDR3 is TGTGCCAGCAGCCACCCTAGACAGGGAACCTACGAGCAGTACTTC. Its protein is CASSHPRQGTYEQYF. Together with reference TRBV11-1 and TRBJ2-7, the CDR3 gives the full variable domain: EAEVAQSPRYKITEKSQAVAFWCDPISGHATLYWYRQILGQGPELLVQFQDESVVDDSQLPKDRFSAERLKGVDSTLKIQPAELGDSAMYLCASSHPRQGTYEQYFGPGTRLTVT.

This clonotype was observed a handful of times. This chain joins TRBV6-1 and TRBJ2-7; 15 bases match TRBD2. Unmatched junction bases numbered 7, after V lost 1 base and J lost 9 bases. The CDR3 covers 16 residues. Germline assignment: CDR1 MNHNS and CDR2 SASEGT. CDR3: CASSEVWTSGGAVQYF. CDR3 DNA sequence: TGTGCCAGCAGTGAAGTTTGGACTAGCGGGGGGGCTGTGCAGTACTTC.

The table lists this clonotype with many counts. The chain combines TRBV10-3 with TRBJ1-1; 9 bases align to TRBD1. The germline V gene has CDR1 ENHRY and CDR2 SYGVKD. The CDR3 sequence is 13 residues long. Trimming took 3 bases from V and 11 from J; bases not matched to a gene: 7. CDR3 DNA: TGTGCCATCAGTGACCAGGACAGGGGAAATGCTTTCTTT. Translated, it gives CAISDQDRGNAFF.

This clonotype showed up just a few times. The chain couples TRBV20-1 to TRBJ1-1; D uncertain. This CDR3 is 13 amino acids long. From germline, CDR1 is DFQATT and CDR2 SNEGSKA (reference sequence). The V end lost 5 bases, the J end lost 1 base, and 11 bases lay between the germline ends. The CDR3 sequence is CSAASLGNTEAFF. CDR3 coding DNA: TGCAGTGCTGCCTCGTTAGGGAACACTGAAGCTTTCTTT.

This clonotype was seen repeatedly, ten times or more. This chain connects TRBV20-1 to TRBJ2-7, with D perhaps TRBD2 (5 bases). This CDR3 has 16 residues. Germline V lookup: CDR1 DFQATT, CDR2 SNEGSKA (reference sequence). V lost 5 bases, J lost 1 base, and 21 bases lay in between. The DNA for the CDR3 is TGCAGTGCTCTAATAAGTGAGCGGACCACATCCTACGAGCAGTACTTC. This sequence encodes CSALISERTTSYEQYF.

The CDR3, as DNA: TGTGCCAGCAGCTCCCTATTCCGGCAGGGGGTAGACTACGAGCAGTACTTC. This sequence encodes CASSSLFRQGVDYEQYF. The rearrangement uses TRBV5-6 and TRBJ2-7, with 7 positions matching TRBD1. The junction had 15 bases not matched to a gene; V was cut back by 3 bases and J by 3 bases. The CDR3 has 17 residues. The germline CDR1 and CDR2 sequences are SGHDT and YYEEEE.

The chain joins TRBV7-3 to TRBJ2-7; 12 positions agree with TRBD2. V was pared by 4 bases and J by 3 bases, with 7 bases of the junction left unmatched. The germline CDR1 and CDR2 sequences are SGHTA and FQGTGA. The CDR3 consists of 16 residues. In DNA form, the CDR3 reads TGTGCCAGCAGCTCCGACGGACTAGCGGGGTTCTACGAGCAGTACTTC. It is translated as CASSSDGLAGFYEQYF.

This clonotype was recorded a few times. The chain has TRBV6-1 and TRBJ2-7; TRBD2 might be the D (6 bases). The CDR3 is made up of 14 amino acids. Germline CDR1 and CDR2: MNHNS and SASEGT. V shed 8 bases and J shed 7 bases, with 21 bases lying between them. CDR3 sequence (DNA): TGTGCCAGCGTAATCGGGGGATCCACTGGAGAGCAGTACTTC. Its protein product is CASVIGGSTGEQYF.

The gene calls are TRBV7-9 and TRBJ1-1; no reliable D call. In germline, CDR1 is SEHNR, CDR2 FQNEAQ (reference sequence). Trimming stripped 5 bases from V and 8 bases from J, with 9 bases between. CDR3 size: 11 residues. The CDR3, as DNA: TGTGCCAGCAGCGGCCGATACGAAGCTTTCTTT. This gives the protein CASSGRYEAFF.

DNA of the CDR3: TGTGCCAGGGTCGGGGGCATGAACACTGAAGCTTTCTTT. This sequence encodes CARVGGMNTEAFF. The chain joins TRBV3-1 to TRBJ1-1; weak D call: TRBD1 (6 bases). CDR3 length: 13 amino acids. Trimming removed 9 bases from V and 0 bases from J, with 11 bases in between. In germline, CDR1 is LGHDT, CDR2 YNNKEL (reference sequence).

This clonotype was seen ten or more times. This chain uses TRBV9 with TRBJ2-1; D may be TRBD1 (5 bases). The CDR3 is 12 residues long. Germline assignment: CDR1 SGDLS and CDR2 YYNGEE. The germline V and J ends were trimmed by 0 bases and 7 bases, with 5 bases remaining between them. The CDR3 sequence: CASSVGQNEQFF. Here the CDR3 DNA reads TGTGCCAGCAGCGTAGGACAGAATGAGCAGTTCTTC.

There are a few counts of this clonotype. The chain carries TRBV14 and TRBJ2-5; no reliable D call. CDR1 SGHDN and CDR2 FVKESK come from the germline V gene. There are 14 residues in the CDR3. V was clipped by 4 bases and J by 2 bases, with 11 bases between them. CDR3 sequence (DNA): TGTGCCAGCAGCCTCCGACTCAATCAAGAGACCCAGTACTTC. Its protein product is CASSLRLNQETQYF. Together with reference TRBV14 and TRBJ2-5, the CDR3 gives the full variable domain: EAGVTQFPSHSVIEKGQTVTLRCDPISGHDNLYWYRRVMGKEIKFLLHFVKESKQDESGMPNNRFLAERTGGTYSTLKVQPAELEDSGVYFCASSLRLNQETQYFGPGTRLLVL.

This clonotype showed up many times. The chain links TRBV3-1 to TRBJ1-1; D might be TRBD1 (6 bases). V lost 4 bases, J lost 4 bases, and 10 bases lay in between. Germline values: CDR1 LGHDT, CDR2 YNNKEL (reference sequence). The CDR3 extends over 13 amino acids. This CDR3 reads CASSPGAITEAFF. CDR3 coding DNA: TGTGCCAGCAGCCCAGGGGCGATCACTGAAGCTTTCTTT.

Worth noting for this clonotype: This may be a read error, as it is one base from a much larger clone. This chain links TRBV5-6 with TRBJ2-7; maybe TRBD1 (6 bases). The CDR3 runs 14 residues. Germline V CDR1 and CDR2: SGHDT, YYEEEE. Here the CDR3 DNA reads TGTGTCAGCAGCTTGGGGGCTTTCGGGTACGAGCAGTACTTC. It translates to CVSSLGAFGYEQYF.

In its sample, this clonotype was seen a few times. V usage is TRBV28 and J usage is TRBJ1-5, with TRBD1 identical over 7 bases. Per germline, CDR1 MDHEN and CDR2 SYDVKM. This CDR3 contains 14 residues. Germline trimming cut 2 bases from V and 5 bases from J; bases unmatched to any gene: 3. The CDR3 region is CASSLGTAYQPQHF. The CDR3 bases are TGTGCCAGCAGTTTAGGGACAGCCTATCAGCCCCAGCATTTT.